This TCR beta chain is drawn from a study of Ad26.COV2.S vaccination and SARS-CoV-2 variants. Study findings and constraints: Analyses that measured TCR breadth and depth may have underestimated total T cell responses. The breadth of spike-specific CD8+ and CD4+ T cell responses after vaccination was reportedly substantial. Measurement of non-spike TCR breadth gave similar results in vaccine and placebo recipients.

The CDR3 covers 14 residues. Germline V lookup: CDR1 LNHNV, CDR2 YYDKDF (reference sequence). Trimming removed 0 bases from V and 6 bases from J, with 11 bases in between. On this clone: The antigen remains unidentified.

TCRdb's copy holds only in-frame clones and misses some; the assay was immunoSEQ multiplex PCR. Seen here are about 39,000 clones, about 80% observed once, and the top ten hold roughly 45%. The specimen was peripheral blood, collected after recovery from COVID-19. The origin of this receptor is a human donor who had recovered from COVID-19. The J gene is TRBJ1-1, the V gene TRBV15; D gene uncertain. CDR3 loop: CATSRDSQRPEAFF. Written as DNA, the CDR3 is TGTGCCACCAGCAGAGATTCCCAGAGACCTGAAGCTTTCTTT.